This TCR beta chain was sequenced during a study of blood T cell repertoires in COVID-19 (dated by TCRdb to about 2020). General notes on the study: Collaborator samples came from the United States, Italy and Spain and covered acute and convalescent phases of COVID-19. The prospective study material was composed of cDNA or gDNA derived from T cells, B-cell-depleted T cells, or PBMCs. Subjects who had been exposed to COVID-19, were actively infected with it, or had recovered from it provided the deeply sampled blood TCRbeta repertoires that made up the dataset. The repertoires were made available in a free public database intended to serve as a resource for research on the immune response to SARS-CoV-2. Samples came from the ongoing ImmuneRACE study (first 160 participants) plus 1,254 subjects from 6 global collaborators. A de-identified subject ID, COVID-19 status, age in years and sex were almost always included in the sample metadata. Where available, HLA class I and class II types were obtained from metadata supplied by the sample provider rather than from assay-based typing. The paper as a whole reports these results and caveats: The amount of clinical and demographic metadata varied by source and participant and was provided uncurated.

TCRbeta CDR3 regions were amplified from genomic DNA by means of the immunoSEQ Assay, a bias-controlled multiplex PCR. The published analysis was carried out like this. The number of nucleated cells in each sample was estimated by amplification of reference gene primers within the assay. To quantify the absolute abundance of each unique TCRbeta CDR3 rearrangement, sequence reads were collapsed and filtered. For each sample, productive Simpson clonality was calculated as the square root of Simpson's diversity index over productive rearrangements. As stored in TCRdb, this immuneACCESS dataset retains in-frame rearrangements with V and J assigned. A fraction of the clones does not appear; measured against another copy, unresolved V genes explain less than half of the discrepancy, and the remainder lacks a known reason. V and J calls and clone size are those listed in that table; D and trimming were worked out from the DNA. This sample gives approximately 140,000 clones in total; around 80% of them show up just once. The ten top clones hold roughly 3.6% of the sample.

This clone was detected only once. Its antigen has not been determined. Base quality data are lacking; no much larger clone is found one base away. Whole blood was collected in K2EDTA tubes by collaborating institutions according to the institutions' own protocols. Collaborator samples were shipped for TCRbeta analysis as frozen whole blood, isolated PBMCs, or DNA extracted from either sample type. The CDR1 and CDR2 encoded by the germline V gene are SGHTA and FQGNSA. Trimming takes 1 base off V and 3 bases off J; junction bases not matched to a gene: 0. Including the terminal cysteine and phenylalanine, the CDR3 comprises 14 residues. Only CDR3 DNA is held: 42 bases, read in frame from base 1.

The specimen was peripheral blood. The receptor comes from a man aged 55-75 years with acute or convalescent COVID-19. The rearranged segments are TRBV7-2 and TRBJ1-3; 7 of the junction bases match TRBD1. The nucleotide sequence is TGTGCCAGCAGCTTAGACAGGGGTGGAAACACCATATATTTT. Its translation is CASSLDRGGNTIYF.